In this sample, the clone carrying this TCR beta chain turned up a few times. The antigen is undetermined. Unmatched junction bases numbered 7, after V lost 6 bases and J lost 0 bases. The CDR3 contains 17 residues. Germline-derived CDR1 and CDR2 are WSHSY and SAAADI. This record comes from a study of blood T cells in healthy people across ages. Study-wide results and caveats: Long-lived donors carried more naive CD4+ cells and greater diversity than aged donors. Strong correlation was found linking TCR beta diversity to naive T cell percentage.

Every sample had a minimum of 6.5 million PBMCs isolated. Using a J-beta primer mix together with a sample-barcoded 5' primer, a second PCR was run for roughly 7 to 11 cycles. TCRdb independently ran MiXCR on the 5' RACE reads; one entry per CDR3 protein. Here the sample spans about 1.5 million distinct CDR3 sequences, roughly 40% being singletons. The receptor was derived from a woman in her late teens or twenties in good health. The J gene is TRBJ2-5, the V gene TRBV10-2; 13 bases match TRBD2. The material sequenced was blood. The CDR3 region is CASRGTSGAVYQETQYF. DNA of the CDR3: TGCGCCAGCAGGGGGACTAGCGGGGCCGTTTACCAAGAGACCCAGTACTTC.